This entry is about one T cell receptor (beta chain). Its antigen is as yet unknown. The data stem from a study of cytomegalovirus exposure and HLA in healthy donors. Study in general: An earlier analysis identified 120 million or so unique TCR beta sequences in 150 million to 200 million T cells. Overall study results and limits: The majority of CMV-associated TCR beta chains were reported as apparently HLA-restricted in a later analysis. Donor immune exposure was known only as CMV serostatus. Altogether, about 160 TCR beta chains were recorded as cytomegalovirus-associated.

Amplification used 60 Vbeta primers and 13 Jbeta primers. Clones were sequenced by immunoSEQ multiplex PCR, and TCRdb holds only the in-frame ones, with some missing. Seen here are around 150,000 clones, roughly three quarters observed once, and the top ten hold around 1.4%. CDR1 MNHEY and CDR2 SVGAGI come from the germline V gene. V trimming: 0 bases; J trimming: 10 bases; junction bases outside the gene matches: 5. The CDR3 extends over 13 amino acids. This clonotype was obtained from a man aged 55 to 70 in good health and CMV-seronegative. The specimen sequenced was PBMCs. This chain links TRBV6-5 with TRBJ1-2; TRBD1 matches 7 bases. In DNA form, the CDR3 reads TGTGCCAGCAGTTACTCGGCAGGGGGGATCTACACCTTC. This gives the protein CASSYSAGGIYTF.